The sequence of this T cell receptor beta chain was determined in a study of cytomegalovirus exposure and HLA in healthy donors. The study ran its PCR with 60 Vbeta and 13 Jbeta primers. The protocol was immunoSEQ multiplex PCR, while the TCRdb copy is restricted to in-frame clones and leaves out a portion. The sample includes about 120,000 clones, approximately 83% of them seen just once. The CDR3 is 13 amino acids. V was clipped by 5 bases and J by 5 bases; unmatched bases: 3. CDR1 MNHEY and CDR2 SVGAGI come from the germline V gene. The V call is TRBV6-5, the J call TRBJ2-5; TRBD1 aligns across 9 bases. This clonotype was sampled from a woman aged 18-29 years in good health and CMV-seronegative. The sequenced material came from PBMCs. The CDR3 coding sequence is TGTGCCAGCAGTCGGGACAGGGTTGAGACCCAGTACTTC. Its protein product is CASSRDRVETQYF.